In this sample, the clone carrying this T cell receptor beta chain turned up once. Individuals aged 18 to 89 years were recruited from 24 US areas. Before being deemed recovered, Cohort 3 donors had two negative PCRs, clearance, or symptom resolution. The source of the sample is a study of blood T cell repertoires in COVID-19. Overall study: Whether acute or convalescent, the COVID-19 samples came from the United States, Italy and Spain.

In the original workflow: Reference gene primer amplification in the assay estimated nucleated cell counts. Generated by immunoSEQ multiplex PCR, the TCRdb table keeps only in-frame clones and is missing some. The V and J calls and clone size are taken from that table; D and trimming were inferred from the DNA. The table shows about 200,000 clones, with roughly 90% occurring only once. Germline CDR1 is SQVTM and CDR2 is ANQGSEA. The CDR3 runs 14 residues. Trimming stripped 5 bases from V and 3 bases from J, with 13 bases between. The sequence came from a woman aged 18-29 years who had recovered from COVID-19. The rearrangement uses TRBV29-1 and TRBJ1-4, with D possibly being TRBD1 (6 bases). Sequencing input: PBMCs or T cells enriched from blood (not recorded which). As DNA, the CDR3 is TGCAGCGTTACGGGGCCAGGGGCTAATGAAAAACTGTTTTTT. Its protein is CSVTGPGANEKLFF.